Sequencing of this T cell receptor (beta chain) was carried out in a study of blood T cell repertoires in COVID-19. Study as a whole: T cells, B-cell-depleted T cells, or PBMCs supplied cDNA or gDNA.

Trimming took 3 bases from V and 2 from J; bases not matched to a gene: 6. This CDR3 has 16 residues. Germline CDR1 is KGHSH and CDR2 is LQKENI. Profiling relied on immunoSEQ multiplex PCR, and the TCRdb table lists in-frame clones only, not all of them. The data show about 330,000 clones, with 80% to 90% seen just once and about 1.2% held by the top ten. This sequence was found in a woman aged 45-59 years with acute or convalescent COVID-19. The source material was peripheral blood. The chain links TRBV18 to TRBJ2-5; 10 bases line up with TRBD2. CDR3 residues: CASSPRLAGLQETQYF. The CDR3 coding sequence is TGTGCCAGCTCACCTAGACTAGCGGGCTTGCAAGAGACCCAGTACTTC.